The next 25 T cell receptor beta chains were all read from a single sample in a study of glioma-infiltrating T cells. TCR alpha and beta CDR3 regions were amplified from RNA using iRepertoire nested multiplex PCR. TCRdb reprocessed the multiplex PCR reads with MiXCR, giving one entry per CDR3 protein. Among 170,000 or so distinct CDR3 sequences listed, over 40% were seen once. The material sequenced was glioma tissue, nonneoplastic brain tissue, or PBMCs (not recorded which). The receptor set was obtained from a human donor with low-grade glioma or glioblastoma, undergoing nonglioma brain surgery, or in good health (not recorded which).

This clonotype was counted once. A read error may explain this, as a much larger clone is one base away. CDR3 sequence (DNA): TGTGCCAGTAGTACAGGGTGCGGCTCCTACGAGCAGTACTTC. Protein: CASSTGCGSYEQYF. The V call is TRBV25-1, the J call TRBJ2-7; a possible D gene is TRBD1 (6 bases). V lost 9 bases, J lost 0 bases, and 15 bases lay in between. The CDR3 totals 14 residues. Per germline, CDR1 MGHDK and CDR2 SYGVNS.

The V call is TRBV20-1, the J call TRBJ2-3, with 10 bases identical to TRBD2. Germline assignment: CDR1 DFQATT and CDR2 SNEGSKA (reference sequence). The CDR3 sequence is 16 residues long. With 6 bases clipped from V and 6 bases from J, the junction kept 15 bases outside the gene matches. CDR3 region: CSAEEALAGEVDTQYF. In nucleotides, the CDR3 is TGCAGTGCCGAAGAGGCCCTAGCGGGAGAGGTTGATACGCAGTATTTT.

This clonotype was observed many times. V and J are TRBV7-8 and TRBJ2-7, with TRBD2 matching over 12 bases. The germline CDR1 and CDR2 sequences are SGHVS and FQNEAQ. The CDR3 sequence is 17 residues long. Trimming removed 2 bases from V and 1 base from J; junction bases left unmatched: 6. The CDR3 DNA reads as TGTGCCAGCAGCTTATGGACTAGCGGGATCGTGTCCTACGAGCAGTACTTC. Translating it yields CASSLWTSGIVSYEQYF.

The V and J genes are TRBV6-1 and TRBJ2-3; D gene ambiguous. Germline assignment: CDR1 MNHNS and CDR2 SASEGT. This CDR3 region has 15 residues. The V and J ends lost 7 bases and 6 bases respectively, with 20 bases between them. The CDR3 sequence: CASTSKGTATDTQYF. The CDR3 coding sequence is TGTGCCAGCACCTCAAAGGGAACCGCCACGGATACGCAGTATTTT.

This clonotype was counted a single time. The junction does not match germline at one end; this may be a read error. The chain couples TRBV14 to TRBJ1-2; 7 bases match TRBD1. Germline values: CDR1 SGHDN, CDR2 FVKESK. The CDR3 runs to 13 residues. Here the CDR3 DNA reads TGTGCCAGGAGCCCGGACAGGAACTATGGCTACACCTTC. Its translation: CARSPDRNYGYTF.

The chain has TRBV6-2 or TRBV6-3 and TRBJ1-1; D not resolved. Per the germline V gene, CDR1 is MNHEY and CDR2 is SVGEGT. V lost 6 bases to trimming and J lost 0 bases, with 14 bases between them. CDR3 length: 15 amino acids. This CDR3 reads CASSSSSRLNTEAFF. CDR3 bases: TGTGCCAGCAGCTCCTCGAGCCGCCTGAACACTGAAGCTTTCTTT.

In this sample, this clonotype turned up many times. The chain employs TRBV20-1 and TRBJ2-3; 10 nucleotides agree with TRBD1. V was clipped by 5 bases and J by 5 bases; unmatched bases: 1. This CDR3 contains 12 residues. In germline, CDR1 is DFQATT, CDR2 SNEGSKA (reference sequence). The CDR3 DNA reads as TGCAGTGCTCGGACAGGGGGAGATACGCAGTATTTT. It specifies CSARTGGDTQYF.

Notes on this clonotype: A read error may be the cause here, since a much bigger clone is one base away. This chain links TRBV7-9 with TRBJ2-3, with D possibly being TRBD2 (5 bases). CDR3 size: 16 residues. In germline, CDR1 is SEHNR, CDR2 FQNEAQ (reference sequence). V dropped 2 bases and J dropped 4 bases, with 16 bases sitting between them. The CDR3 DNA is TGTGCCAGCAGCTTATATACTAGGGCCCCCGCAGATACGCAGTATTTT. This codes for CASSLYTRAPADTQYF. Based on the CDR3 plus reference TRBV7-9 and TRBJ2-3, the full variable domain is DTGVSQNPRHKITKRGQNVTFRCDPISEHNRLYWYRQTLGQGPEFLTYFQNEAQLEKSRLLSDRFSAERPKGSFSTLEIQRTEQGDSAMYLCASSLYTRAPADTQYFGPGTRLTVL.

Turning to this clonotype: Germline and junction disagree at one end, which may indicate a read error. The CDR3 DNA sequence: TGTGGGGCAGGTACGAACACTGAAGCTTTCTTT. Its translation: CGAGTNTEAFF. V gene TRBV29-1 combines with J gene TRBJ1-1; possible D gene TRBD1, 5 bases. Germline V gives CDR1 SQVTM, CDR2 ANQGSEA. This CDR3 contains 11 residues.

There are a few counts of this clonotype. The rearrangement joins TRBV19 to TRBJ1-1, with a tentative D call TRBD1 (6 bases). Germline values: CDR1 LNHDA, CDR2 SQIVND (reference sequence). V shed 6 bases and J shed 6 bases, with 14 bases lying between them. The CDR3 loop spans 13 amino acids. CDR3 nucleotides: TGTGCCAGTAGGACTAACGGGGGCGCTGAAGCTTTCTTT. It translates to CASRTNGGAEAFF.

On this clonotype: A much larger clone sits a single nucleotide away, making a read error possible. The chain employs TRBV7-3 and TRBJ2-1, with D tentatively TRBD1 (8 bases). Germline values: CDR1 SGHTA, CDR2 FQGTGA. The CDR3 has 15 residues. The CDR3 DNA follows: TGTGCCAGCAGCTCAGGACGGACAGGGAGGGATGAGAAGTTCTTC. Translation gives CASSSGRTGRDEKFF.

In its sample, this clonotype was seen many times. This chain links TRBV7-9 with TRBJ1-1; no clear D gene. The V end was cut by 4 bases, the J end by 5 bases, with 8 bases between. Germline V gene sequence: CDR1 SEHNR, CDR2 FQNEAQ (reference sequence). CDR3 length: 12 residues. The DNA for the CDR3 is TGTGCCAGCAGCTACCAGAGGACTGAAGCTTTCTTT. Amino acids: CASSYQRTEAFF.

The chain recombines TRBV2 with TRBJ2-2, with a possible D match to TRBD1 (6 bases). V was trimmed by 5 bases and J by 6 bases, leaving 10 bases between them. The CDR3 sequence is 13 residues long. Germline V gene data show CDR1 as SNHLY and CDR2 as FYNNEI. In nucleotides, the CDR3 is TGTGCCAGCAGTTTACAGGGTCCCGGGGAGCTGTTTTTT. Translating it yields CASSLQGPGELFF.

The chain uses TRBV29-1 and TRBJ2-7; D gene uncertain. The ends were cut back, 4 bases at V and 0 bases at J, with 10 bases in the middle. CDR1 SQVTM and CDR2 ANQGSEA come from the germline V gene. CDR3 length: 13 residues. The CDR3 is CSVGQFDSYEQYF. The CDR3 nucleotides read TGCAGCGTTGGCCAGTTCGACTCCTACGAGCAGTACTTC.

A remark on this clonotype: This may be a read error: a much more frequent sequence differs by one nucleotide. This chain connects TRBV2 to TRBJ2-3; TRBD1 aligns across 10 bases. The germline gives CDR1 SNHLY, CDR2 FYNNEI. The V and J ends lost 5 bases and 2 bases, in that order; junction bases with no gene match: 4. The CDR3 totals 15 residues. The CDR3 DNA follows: TGTGCCAGCAGTAGGGGACAGGGGTACACAGATACGCAGTATTTT. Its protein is CASSRGQGYTDTQYF.

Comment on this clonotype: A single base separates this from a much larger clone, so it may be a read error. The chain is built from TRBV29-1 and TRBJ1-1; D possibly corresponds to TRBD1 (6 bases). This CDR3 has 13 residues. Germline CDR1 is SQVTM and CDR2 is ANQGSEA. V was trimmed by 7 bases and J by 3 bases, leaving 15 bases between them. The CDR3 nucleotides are TGCAGCGGGCTAACAGGGTGGGACACTGAAGCTTTCTTT. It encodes CSGLTGWDTEAFF.

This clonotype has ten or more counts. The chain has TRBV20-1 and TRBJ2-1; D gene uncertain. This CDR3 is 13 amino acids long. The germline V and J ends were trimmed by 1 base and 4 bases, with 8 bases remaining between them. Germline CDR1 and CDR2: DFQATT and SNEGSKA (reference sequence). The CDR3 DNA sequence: TGCAGTGCTAGAGCGGACCCTTACAATGAGCAGTTCTTC. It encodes CSARADPYNEQFF.

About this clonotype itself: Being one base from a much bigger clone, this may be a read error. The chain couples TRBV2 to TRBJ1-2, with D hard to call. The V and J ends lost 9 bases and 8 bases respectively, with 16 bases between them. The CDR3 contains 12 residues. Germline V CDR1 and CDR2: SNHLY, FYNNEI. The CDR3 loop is CARAWTQEGYTF. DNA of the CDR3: TGTGCCAGGGCCTGGACGCAGGAGGGCTACACCTTC.

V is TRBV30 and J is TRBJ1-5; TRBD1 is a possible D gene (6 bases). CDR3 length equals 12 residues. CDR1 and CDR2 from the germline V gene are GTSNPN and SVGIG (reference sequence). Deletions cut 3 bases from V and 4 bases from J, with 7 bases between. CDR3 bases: TGTGCCTGGAGCCAGGGGAATCAGCCCCAGCATTTT. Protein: CAWSQGNQPQHF.

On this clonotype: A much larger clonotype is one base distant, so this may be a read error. DNA for the CDR3: TGCAGCGTGATGAAAGGGAATCAGCCCCAGCATTTT. Protein sequence: CSVMKGNQPQHF. V gene TRBV29-1 combines with J gene TRBJ1-5; D is uncertain. This CDR3 is 12 amino acids long. Trimming removed 6 bases at V and 4 bases at J, with 10 bases between. Germline CDR1 is SQVTM and CDR2 is ANQGSEA.

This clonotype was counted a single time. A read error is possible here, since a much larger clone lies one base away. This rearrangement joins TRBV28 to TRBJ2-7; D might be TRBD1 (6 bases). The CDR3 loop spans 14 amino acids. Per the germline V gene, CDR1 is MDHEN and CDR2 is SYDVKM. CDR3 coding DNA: TGTGCCAGCAGTAAACAGGGAGCTTCCAACGAGGAGTACTTC. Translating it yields CASSKQGASNEEYF.

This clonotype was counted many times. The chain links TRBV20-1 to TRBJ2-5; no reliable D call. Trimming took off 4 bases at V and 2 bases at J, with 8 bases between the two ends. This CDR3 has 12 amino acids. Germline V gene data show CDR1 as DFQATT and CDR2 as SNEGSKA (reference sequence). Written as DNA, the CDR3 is TGCAGTGCTAAGGGCCATCAAGAGACCCAGTACTTC. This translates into CSAKGHQETQYF.

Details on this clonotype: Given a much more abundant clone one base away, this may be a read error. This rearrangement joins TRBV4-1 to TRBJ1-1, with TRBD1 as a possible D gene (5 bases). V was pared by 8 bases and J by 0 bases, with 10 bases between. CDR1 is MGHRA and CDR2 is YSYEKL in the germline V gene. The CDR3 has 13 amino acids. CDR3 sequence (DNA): TGCGCCAGCGGGGGACTGATGAACACTGAAGCTTTCTTT. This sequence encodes CASGGLMNTEAFF.

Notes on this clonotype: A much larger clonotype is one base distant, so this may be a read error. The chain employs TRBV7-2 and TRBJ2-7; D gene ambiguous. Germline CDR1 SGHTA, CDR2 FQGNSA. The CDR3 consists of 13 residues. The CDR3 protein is CASSLHHNYEQCF. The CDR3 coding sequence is TGTGCCAGCAGCTTGCACCACAACTACGAGCAGTGCTTC.

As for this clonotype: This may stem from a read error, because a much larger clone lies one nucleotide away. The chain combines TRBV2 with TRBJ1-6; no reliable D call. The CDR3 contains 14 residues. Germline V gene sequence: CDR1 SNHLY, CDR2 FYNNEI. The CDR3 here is CASSERATNSPLQF. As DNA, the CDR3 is TGTGCCAGCAGTGAGAGGGCGACAAACTCACCCCTCCAGTTT.